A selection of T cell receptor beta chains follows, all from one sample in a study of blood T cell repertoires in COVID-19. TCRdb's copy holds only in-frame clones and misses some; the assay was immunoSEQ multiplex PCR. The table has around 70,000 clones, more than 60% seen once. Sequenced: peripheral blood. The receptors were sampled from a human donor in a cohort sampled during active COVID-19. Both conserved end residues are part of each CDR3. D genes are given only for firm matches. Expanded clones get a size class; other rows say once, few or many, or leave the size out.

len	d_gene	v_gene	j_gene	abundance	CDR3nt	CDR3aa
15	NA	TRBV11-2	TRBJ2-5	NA	TGTGCCAGCAGCTTAGGACAAAGCCGGGGGGAGACCCAGTACTTC	CASSLGQSRGETQYF
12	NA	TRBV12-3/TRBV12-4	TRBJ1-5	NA	TGTGCCAGCAGCCGAGGCAATCAGCCCCAGCATTTT	CASSRGNQPQHF
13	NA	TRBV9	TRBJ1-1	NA	TGTGCCAGCAGCTTTACAGAGAACACTGAAGCTTTCTTT	CASSFTENTEAFF
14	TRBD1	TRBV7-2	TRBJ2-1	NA	TGTGCCAGCAGCTTCAGGACAGGGGGAGGTGAGCAGTTCTTC	CASSFRTGGGEQFF
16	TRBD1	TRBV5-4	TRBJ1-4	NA	TGTGCCAGCAGCTTGGGGACAGGCCCAAGGGATGAAAAACTGTTTTTT	CASSLGTGPRDEKLFF
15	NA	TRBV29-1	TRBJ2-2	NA	TGCAGCGTTGGAGGAGGGCAGGGGAACACCGGGGAGCTGTTTTTT	CSVGGGQGNTGELFF
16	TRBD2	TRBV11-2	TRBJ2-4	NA	TGTGCCAGCAGCTTAGTCTCAGCGGGGGGCAAAAACATTCAGTACTTC	CASSLVSAGGKNIQYF
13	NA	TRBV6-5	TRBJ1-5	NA	TGTGCCAGCAGACCTGACTCAAGGCAGCCCCAGCATTTT	CASRPDSRQPQHF
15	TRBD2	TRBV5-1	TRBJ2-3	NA	TGCGCCAGCAGCTTGGGAGGCGGGAGCGCAGATACGCAGTATTTT	CASSLGGGSADTQYF
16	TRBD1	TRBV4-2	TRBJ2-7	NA	TGTGCCAGCAGCCAAGAGGGGACAGCCTCATCCTACGAGCAGTACTTC	CASSQEGTASSYEQYF
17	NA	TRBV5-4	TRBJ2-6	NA	TGTGCCAGCAGCTTGGAATGGACGGAAAGCGGGTCCAACGTCCTGACTTTC	CASSLEWTESGSNVLTF
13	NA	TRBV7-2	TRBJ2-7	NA	TGTGCCAGCAGCCCCGTCGGGGCCTACGAGCAGTACTTC	CASSPVGAYEQYF
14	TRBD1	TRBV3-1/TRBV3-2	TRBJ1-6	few	TGTGCCAGCAGCCCTGGGACAGCAAATTCACCCCTCCACTTT	CASSPGTANSPLHF
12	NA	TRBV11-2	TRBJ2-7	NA	TGTGCCAGCAGCTTAAGCGGGTATGAGCAGTACTTC	CASSLSGYEQYF
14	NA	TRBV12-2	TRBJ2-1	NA	TGTGCAAGTCGGGCCCAGCGGCGAGACAATGAGCAGTTCTTC	CASRAQRRDNEQFF
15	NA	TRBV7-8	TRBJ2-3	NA	TGTGCCAGCAGCTTAGCAGGGGGAAGCGCAGATACGCAGTATTTT	CASSLAGGSADTQYF
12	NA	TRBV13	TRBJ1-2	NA	TGTGCCAGCAGCTTAGCCCCCGGTGGCTACACCTTC	CASSLAPGGYTF
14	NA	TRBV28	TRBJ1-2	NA	TGTGCCAGCAGTTTACCGGAAGCGAGCTATGGCTACACCTTC	CASSLPEASYGYTF
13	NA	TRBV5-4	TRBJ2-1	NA	TGTGCCAGCAGCTTGAGGGGGACGGATGAGCAGTTCTTC	CASSLRGTDEQFF
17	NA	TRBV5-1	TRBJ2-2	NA	TGCGCCAGCAGCTTGGATGCCGACAGGTTGAGCGCCGGGGAGCTGTTTTTT	CASSLDADRLSAGELFF
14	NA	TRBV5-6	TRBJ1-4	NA	TGTGCCAGCAGCCAGGGCTTTACTAATGAAAAACTGTTTTTT	CASSQGFTNEKLFF
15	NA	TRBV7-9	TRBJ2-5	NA	TGTGCCAGCAGCGTAGGGACTCTACGGCAAGAGACCCAGTACTTC	CASSVGTLRQETQYF
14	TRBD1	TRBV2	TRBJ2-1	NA	TGTGCCAGCAGTTCACGGACAGGTTACAATGAGCAGTTCTTC	CASSSRTGYNEQFF
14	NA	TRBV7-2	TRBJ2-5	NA	TGTGCCAGCAGCTCCCCAGGTAGACCAGAGACCCAGTACTTC	CASSSPGRPETQYF
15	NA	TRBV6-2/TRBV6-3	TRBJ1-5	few	TGTGCCAGCAGCCGCGGAGGAGGGGTAAATCAGCCCCAGCATTTT	CASSRGGGVNQPQHF
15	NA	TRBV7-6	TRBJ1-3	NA	TGTGCCAGCAGCCCGACGGTGGGGCCTGGAAACACCATATATTTT	CASSPTVGPGNTIYF
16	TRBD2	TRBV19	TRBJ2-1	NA	TGTGCCAGTAGCACTCTGGGGGAGGGTCCCTACAATGAGCAGTTCTTC	CASSTLGEGPYNEQFF
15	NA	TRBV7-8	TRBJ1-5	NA	TGTGCCAGCAGCTTAAGTTTTTCAGGGTACCAGCCCCAGCATTTT	CASSLSFSGYQPQHF
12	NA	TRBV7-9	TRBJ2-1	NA	TGTGCCAGCAGCTTGGACACCAATGAGCAGTTCTTC	CASSLDTNEQFF
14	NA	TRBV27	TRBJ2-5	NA	TGTGCCAGCAGTTCAGGGTGGAGTGGAGAGACCCAGTACTTC	CASSSGWSGETQYF
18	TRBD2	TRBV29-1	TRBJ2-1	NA	TGCAGCGCCCGGACTAGCGGGAGAACCGGGTTCTCCTACAATGAGCAGTTCTTC	CSARTSGRTGFSYNEQFF
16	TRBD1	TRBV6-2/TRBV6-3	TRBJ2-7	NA	TGTGCCAGCAGTTACCCCCGGGACAGGCACCTAGGCGAGCAGTACTTC	CASSYPRDRHLGEQYF
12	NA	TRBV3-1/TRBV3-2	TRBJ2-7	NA	TGTGCCAGCAGCCACAACGGGGACACAGTGTACTTC	CASSHNGDTVYF
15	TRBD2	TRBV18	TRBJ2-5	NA	TGTGCCAGCTCACCAGTAGCGGGGGGCGCAGAGACCCAGTACTTC	CASSPVAGGAETQYF
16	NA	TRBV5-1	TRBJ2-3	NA	TGCGCCAGCAGCTTGGGCGGAGACCCTAGCACAGATACGCAGTATTTT	CASSLGGDPSTDTQYF
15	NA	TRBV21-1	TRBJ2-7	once	TGTGCCAGCAGCATCCCAGACAGGGGGAGCTCCGAGCAGTACTTC	CASSIPDRGSSEQYF
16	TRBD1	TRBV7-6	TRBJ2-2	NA	TGTGCCAGCAGCCTGGGACAGGGGGTGACAGGCGGGGAGCTGTTTTTT	CASSLGQGVTGGELFF
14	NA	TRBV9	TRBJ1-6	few	TGTGCCAGCAGCGTACGGGGTTTTAATTCACCCCTCCACTTT	CASSVRGFNSPLHF
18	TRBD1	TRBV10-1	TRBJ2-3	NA	TGCGCCAGCAGTGACCCGACCTCGACAGGGGAGGACACAGATACGCAGTATTTT	CASSDPTSTGEDTDTQYF
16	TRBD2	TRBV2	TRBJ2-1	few	TGTGCCAGCAGTGATCCAGCGGGAGTTAGGGACAATGAGCAGTTCTTC	CASSDPAGVRDNEQFF
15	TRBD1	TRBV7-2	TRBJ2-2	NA	TGTGCCAGCAGCTTGGACAGGGGGCGGACCGGGGAGCTGTTTTTT	CASSLDRGRTGELFF
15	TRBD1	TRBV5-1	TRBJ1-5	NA	TGCGCCAGCAGCCAATGGACAGGGCCGAATCAGCCCCAGCATTTT	CASSQWTGPNQPQHF
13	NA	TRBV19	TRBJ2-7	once	TGTGCCAGTAGTCGGCAGGGTGGATACGAGCAGTACTTC	CASSRQGGYEQYF
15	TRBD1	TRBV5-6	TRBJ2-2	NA	TGTGCCAGCAGCTTGGGGCAGGGGGCTTTCGGGGAGCTGTTTTTT	CASSLGQGAFGELFF
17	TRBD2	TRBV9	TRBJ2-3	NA	TGTGCCAGCAGCGTGACTAGCGGGGGCCACCGGGGAGATACGCAGTATTTT	CASSVTSGGHRGDTQYF
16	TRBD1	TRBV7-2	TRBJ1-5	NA	TGTGCCAGCAGCACGACAGGGGGGGATAGCAATCAGCCCCAGCATTTT	CASSTTGGDSNQPQHF
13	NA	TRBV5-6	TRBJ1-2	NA	TGTGCCAGCAGCTCCCGGACAGTCTATGGCTACACCTTC	CASSSRTVYGYTF
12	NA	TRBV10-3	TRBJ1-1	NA	TGTGCCACCGAGCGGGGGGGATCTGAAGCTTTCTTT	CATERGGSEAFF
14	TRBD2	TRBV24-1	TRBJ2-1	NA	TGTGCCACCAGTAGCGGGGGTGGGGGCAATGAGCAGTTCTTC	CATSSGGGGNEQFF
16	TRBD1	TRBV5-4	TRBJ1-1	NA	TGTGCCAGCAACCCCGGACAGGGGGCGATGAACACTGAAGCTTTCTTT	CASNPGQGAMNTEAFF
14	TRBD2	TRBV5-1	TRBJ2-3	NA	TGCGCCAGCAAGGAATCTAGCGGGAAAGATACGCAGTATTTT	CASKESSGKDTQYF
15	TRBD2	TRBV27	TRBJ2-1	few	TGTGCCAGCAGTTCCGGGACTAGCGGTCCGTATGAGCAGTTCTTC	CASSSGTSGPYEQFF
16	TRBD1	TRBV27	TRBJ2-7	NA	TGTGCCAGCAGCATCCCTAAGACAGGGAAGACCTACGAGCAGTACTTC	CASSIPKTGKTYEQYF
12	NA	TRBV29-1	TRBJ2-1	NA	TGCAGCGCCCAGCCGGGGTTCTATGAGCAGTTCTTC	CSAQPGFYEQFF
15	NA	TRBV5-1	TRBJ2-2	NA	TGCGCCAGCAGCTTGGACAGGGTGGACACCGGGGAGCTGTTTTTT	CASSLDRVDTGELFF
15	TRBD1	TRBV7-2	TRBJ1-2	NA	TGTGCCAGCAGCTTATCCCCCAGGGGGAGCTATGGCTACACCTTC	CASSLSPRGSYGYTF
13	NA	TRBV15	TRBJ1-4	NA	TGTGCCACCAGCAGAGATCCGGGGGAAAAACTGTTTTTT	CATSRDPGEKLFF
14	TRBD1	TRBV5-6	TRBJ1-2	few	TGTGCCAGCAGCATTTCCAGGGGGTACTATGGCTACACCTTC	CASSISRGYYGYTF